This T cell receptor (beta chain) was recorded in a study of blood T cell repertoires in COVID-19 (dated by TCRdb to about 2020). Notes on the research overall: Samples from collaborators originated in the United States, Italy and Spain and spanned both the acute and convalescent phases of COVID-19. The material from the prospective study consisted of cDNA or gDNA derived from T cells, B-cell-depleted T cells, or PBMCs. The dataset comprised deeply sampled blood TCRbeta repertoires from subjects exposed to, actively infected with, or recovered from COVID-19. The repertoires were released in a freely available public database intended as a resource for research on the immune response to SARS-CoV-2. Samples came from the ongoing ImmuneRACE study (first 160 participants) plus 1,254 subjects from 6 global collaborators. Sample metadata almost always included a de-identified subject ID, COVID-19 status, age in years and sex. Where available, HLA class I and class II types were taken from metadata supplied by the sample provider and were not determined by assay-based typing. Study-wide conclusions, independent of this receptor: How much clinical and demographic metadata was included differed by source and by participant, and the metadata was provided uncurated.

In this sample, this clone turned up once. There is no known antigen for this receptor. Base quality data are lacking; no much larger clone is found one base away. TCRbeta CDR3 regions were amplified from genomic DNA using the immunoSEQ Assay, a bias-controlled multiplex PCR. For the original study's pipeline: Nucleated cell counts per sample were estimated from amplification of reference gene primers within the assay. To quantify the absolute abundance of each unique TCRbeta CDR3 rearrangement, sequence reads were collapsed and filtered. Productive Simpson clonality was computed per sample as the square root of Simpson's diversity index over productive rearrangements. TCRdb carries this immuneACCESS record with in-frame sequences only. Its versions omit some clonotypes, under half of them owing to an unresolved V gene in the studies checked, with the rest unexplained. For V, J and clone size, that table is used; D and trimming come from the DNA. Here the sample has roughly 130,000 clones; over 65% occur a single time. The ten biggest clones cover approximately 4.5% of the sample.

Each collaborating institution followed its own protocols to collect whole blood in K2EDTA tubes. For TCRbeta analysis, collaborators shipped samples as frozen whole blood, isolated PBMCs, or DNA extracted from either of those sample types. This sequence originates from a woman in her sixties or seventies with acute or convalescent COVID-19. The sample was peripheral blood.

The DNA is TGTGCCAGCAGCGTACTGTTCGGGGGAGATACGCAGTATTTT. This sequence encodes CASSVLFGGDTQYF. The rearrangement combines TRBV9 with TRBJ2-3; TRBD2 might be the D gene, on 6 matching bases. From its cysteine to its phenylalanine, the CDR3 spans 14 amino acids. Only CDR3 DNA is held: 42 bases, read in frame from base 1. V lost 1 base and J lost 5 bases; the stretch between them is 11 bases long. The germline V gene supplies CDR1 SGDLS and CDR2 YYNGEE. Reference TRBV9 and TRBJ2-3 genes cover what lies past the CDR3, so the full variable domain is DSGVTQTPKHLITATGQRVTLRCSPRSGDLSVYWYQQSLDQGLQFLIQYYNGEERAKGNILERFSAQQFPDLHSELNLSSLELGDSALYFCASSVLFGGDTQYFGPGTRLTVL.